These 11 T cell receptor beta chains came from one sample sequenced in a study of blood T cell repertoires in COVID-19. Clones were sequenced by immunoSEQ multiplex PCR, and TCRdb holds only the in-frame ones, with some missing. Here the sample spans roughly 110,000 clones, under 95% being singletons. The sample comprised peripheral blood. Every receptor here comes from a woman aged 25 to 39 with acute or convalescent COVID-19.

This clone was picked up a small number of times. The CDR3 sequence is CASSTRTIRAYNEQFF. In DNA form, the CDR3 reads TGTGCCAGTAGTACCCGGACTATTCGAGCCTACAATGAGCAGTTCTTC. This chain links TRBV19 with TRBJ2-1; D is perhaps TRBD2 (6 bases). V shed 4 bases and J shed 2 bases, with 15 bases lying between them. CDR3 length: 16 amino acids. Germline assignment: CDR1 LNHDA and CDR2 SQIVND (reference sequence).

The V call is TRBV3-1 (or the pseudogene TRBV3-2), the J call TRBJ1-2; D perhaps matches TRBD1 (6 bases). Trimming took 5 bases from V and 4 from J, leaving 17 bases between them. The CDR3 consists of 15 residues. Per germline, CDR1 LGHDT and CDR2 YNNKEL (reference sequence). In DNA form, the CDR3 reads TGTGCCAGCAGCACCTCAGGACAGTCCCCCTATGGCTACACCTTC. Translating gives CASSTSGQSPYGYTF.

This clone has only a few counts. V gene TRBV19 combines with J gene TRBJ1-5, with TRBD1 matching 10 bases. The CDR3 loop spans 14 amino acids. From germline, CDR1 is LNHDA and CDR2 SQIVND (reference sequence). V shed 3 bases and J 11 bases; nucleotides not matched to a gene: 7. This CDR3 reads CASSIRTGQGAQHF. In nucleotides, the CDR3 is TGTGCCAGTAGTATCCGGACAGGACAGGGGGCCCAGCATTTT. Together with reference TRBV19 and TRBJ1-5, the CDR3 gives the full variable domain: DGGITQSPKYLFRKEGQNVTLSCEQNLNHDAMYWYRQDPGQGLRLIYYSQIVNDFQKGDIAEGYSVSREKKESFPLTVTSAQKNPTAFYLCASSIRTGQGAQHFGDGTRLSIL.

The chain recombines TRBV7-2 with TRBJ2-1, with D uncertain. The CDR3 totals 12 residues. Between the trimmed V and J ends, which lost 4 bases and 8 bases, there was a span of 9 bases. Germline V lookup: CDR1 SGHTA, CDR2 FQGNSA. The DNA of the CDR3 is TGTGCCAGCAGCTCTAACTCTCATGAGCAGTTCTTC. This gives the protein CASSSNSHEQFF.

In DNA, the CDR3 is TGTGCCTGGAGTAGGGAGACCGATAATTCACCCCTCCACTTT. Its protein product is CAWSRETDNSPLHF. The chain has TRBV30 and TRBJ1-6; the D is unclear. The CDR3 is 14 residues long. CDR1 GTSNPN and CDR2 SVGIG come from the germline V gene (reference sequence). Trimming took off 2 bases at V and 5 bases at J, with 10 bases between the two ends.

This sequence joins TRBV12-3 or TRBV12-4 and TRBJ2-2, with D possibly matching TRBD2 (5 bases). This CDR3 comprises 12 residues. V gave up 10 bases and J gave up 5 bases, with 11 bases separating them. The DNA of the CDR3 is TGTGCCATACCTTCGGGGACCGGGGAGCTGTTTTTT. This translates into CAIPSGTGELFF.

The V call is TRBV18, the J call TRBJ1-1, with TRBD1 identical over 7 bases. The CDR3 is 17 residues long. Unmatched junction bases numbered 9, after V lost 0 bases and J lost 2 bases. From germline, CDR1 is KGHSH and CDR2 LQKENI. The CDR3: CASSPPGGREVNTEAFF. The CDR3 nucleotides are TGTGCCAGCTCACCACCAGGGGGCAGGGAGGTAAACACTGAAGCTTTCTTT.

J is TRBJ2-1 and V is TRBV4-3, with 10 bases that match TRBD2. Trimming at V came to 4 bases and at J to 2 bases, leaving 5 bases not matched to a gene. The CDR3 sequence is 16 residues long. Germline assignment: CDR1 LGHNA and CDR2 YSLEER. The CDR3 is CASSRRLAGTYNEQFF. CDR3 DNA: TGCGCCAGCAGCCGCCGACTAGCGGGCACCTACAATGAGCAGTTCTTC.

The rearrangement links TRBV29-1 to TRBJ2-1; 7 bases map to TRBD1. The CDR3 covers 16 residues. The V gene end was trimmed by 0 bases and the J gene end by 2 bases; junction bases not matched to a gene: 7. In germline, CDR1 is SQVTM, CDR2 ANQGSEA. CDR3 amino acids: CSVEDLEGGAYNEQFF. CDR3 in DNA: TGCAGCGTTGAAGATCTTGAAGGGGGCGCCTACAATGAGCAGTTCTTC.

In its sample, this clone was seen a few times. The rearrangement links TRBV9 to TRBJ2-1; no reliable D call. The CDR3 sequence is 16 residues long. CDR1 SGDLS and CDR2 YYNGEE come from the germline V gene. The V end was cut by 0 bases, the J end by 0 bases, with 10 bases between. CDR3 region: CASSVGLISSYNEQFF. DNA for the CDR3: TGTGCCAGCAGCGTAGGACTGATTAGCTCCTACAATGAGCAGTTCTTC. The complete variable domain, with remaining parts taken from reference TRBV9 and TRBJ2-1, reads DSGVTQTPKHLITATGQRVTLRCSPRSGDLSVYWYQQSLDQGLQFLIQYYNGEERAKGNILERFSAQQFPDLHSELNLSSLELGDSALYFCASSVGLISSYNEQFFGPGTRLTVL.

The chain uses TRBV28 and TRBJ1-2; 9 nucleotides align to TRBD1. This CDR3 has 13 amino acids. Trimming cost V 5 bases and J 4 bases; bases outside gene matches: 2. CDR1 is MDHEN and CDR2 is SYDVKM in the germline V gene. CDR3 loop: CASSRQGGYGYTF. CDR3 bases: TGTGCCAGCAGTCGACAGGGGGGCTATGGCTACACCTTC.